This TCR beta chain was recovered during a study of T cells in Graves' hyperthyroidism and ophthalmopathy. Amplification of TCR beta CDR3 regions used RNA as the template. TCR CDR3 regions were first amplified by RT-PCR with HTBI primers. One entry per CDR3 protein, called by TCRdb with MiXCR from the multiplex PCR reads. This table holds about 420,000 distinct CDR3 sequences, approximately 15% found once. The V end was cut by 7 bases, the J end by 13 bases, with 11 bases between. Germline V gives CDR1 SNHLY, CDR2 FYNNEI. The CDR3 sequence is 10 residues long. This clonotype was counted ten times or more.

The source material was blood. This TCR was recovered from a woman aged 18-29 years with Graves' hyperthyroidism. V and J are TRBV2 and TRBJ2-1; possible D gene TRBD1, 5 bases. Here the CDR3 reads CASNNRNQFF. DNA for the CDR3: TGTGCCAGCAATAACAGGAATCAGTTCTTC.